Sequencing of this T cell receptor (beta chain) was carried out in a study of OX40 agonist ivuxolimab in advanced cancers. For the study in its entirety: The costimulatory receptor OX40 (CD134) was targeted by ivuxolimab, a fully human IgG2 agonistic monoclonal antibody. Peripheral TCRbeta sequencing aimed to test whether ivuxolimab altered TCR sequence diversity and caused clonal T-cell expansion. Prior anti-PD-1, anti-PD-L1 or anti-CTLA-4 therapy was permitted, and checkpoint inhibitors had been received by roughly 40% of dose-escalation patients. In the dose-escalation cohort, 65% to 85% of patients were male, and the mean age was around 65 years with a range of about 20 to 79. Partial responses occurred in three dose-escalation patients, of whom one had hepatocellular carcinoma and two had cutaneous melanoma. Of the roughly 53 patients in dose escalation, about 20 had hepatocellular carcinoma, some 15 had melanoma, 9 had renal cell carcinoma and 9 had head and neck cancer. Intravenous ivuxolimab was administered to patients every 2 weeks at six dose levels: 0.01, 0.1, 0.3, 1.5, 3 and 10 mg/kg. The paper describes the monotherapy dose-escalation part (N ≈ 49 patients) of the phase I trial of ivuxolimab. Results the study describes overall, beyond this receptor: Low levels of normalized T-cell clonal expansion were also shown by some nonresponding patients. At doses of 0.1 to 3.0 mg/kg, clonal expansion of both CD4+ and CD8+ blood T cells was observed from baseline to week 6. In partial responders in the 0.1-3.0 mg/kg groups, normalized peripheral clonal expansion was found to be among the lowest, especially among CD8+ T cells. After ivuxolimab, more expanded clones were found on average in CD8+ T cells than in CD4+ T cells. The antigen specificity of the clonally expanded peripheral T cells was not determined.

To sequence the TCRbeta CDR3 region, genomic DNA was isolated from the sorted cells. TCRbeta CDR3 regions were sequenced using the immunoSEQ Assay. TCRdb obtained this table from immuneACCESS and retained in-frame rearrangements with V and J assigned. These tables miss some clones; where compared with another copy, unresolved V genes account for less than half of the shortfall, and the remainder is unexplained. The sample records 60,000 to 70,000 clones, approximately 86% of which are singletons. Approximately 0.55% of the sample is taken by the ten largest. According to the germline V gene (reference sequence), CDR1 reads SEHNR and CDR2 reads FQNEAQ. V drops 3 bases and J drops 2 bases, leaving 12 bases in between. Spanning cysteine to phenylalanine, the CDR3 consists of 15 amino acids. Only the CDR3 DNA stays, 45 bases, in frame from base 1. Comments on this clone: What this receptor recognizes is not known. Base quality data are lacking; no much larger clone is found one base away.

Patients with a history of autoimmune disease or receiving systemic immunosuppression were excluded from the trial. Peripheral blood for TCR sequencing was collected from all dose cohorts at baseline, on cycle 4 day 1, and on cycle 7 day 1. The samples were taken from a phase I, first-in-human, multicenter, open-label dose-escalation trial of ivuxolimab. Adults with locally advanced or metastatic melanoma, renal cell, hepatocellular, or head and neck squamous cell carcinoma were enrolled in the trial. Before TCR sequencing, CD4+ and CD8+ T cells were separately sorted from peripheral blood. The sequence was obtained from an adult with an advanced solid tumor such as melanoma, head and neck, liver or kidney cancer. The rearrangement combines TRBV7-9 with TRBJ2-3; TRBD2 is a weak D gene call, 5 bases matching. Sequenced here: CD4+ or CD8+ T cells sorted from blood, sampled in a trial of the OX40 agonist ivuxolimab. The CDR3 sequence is CASSFEGLYTDTQYF. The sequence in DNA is TGTGCCAGCAGCTTTGAGGGCTTGTACACAGATACGCAGTATTTT. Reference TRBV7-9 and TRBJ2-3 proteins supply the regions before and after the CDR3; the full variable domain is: DTGVSQNPRHKITKRGQNVTFRCDPISEHNRLYWYRQTLGQGPEFLTYFQNEAQLEKSRLLSDRFSAERPKGSFSTLEIQRTEQGDSAMYLCASSFEGLYTDTQYFGPGTRLTVL.